This T cell receptor beta chain was obtained from a study of early T cells in non-severe SARS-CoV-2 infection (dated by TCRdb to the early 2020s). Broadly, across the study: Because TCR sequencing was done on bulk RNA from unsorted whole blood, the alpha and beta chains could not be paired. The paper's findings and limits, for the study overall: VDJdb matching was skewed toward anti-spike CD8 responses and likely underestimated virus-specific expansions, missing private and CD4 specificities.

Here V drops 2 bases and J drops 5 bases, and the junction holds 0 bases not matched to any gene. Spanning cysteine to phenylalanine, the CDR3 consists of 12 amino acids. The read is trimmed to its CDR3 DNA, 36 bases read in frame from base 1. CDR1 and CDR2 were assigned from the germline V gene as LGHNT and FRNRAP. This clonotype has ten or more counts. It lacks a known antigen. No much larger clone exists at a distance of one base, and base qualities are not known. This was a case-control study nested in a cohort of healthcare workers in London, UK, who had nasopharyngeal swab PCR tests and blood samples taken every week. Healthcare workers were recruited between 23 and 31 March 2020, during the week of the UK lockdown, and were followed weekly for up to roughly 16 weeks. Library preparation employed 5' RACE. Sequencing instrument: NextSeq 500. In the TCR library protocol, unique molecular identifiers were attached to individual cDNA molecules to correct for PCR bias and sequencing error. Sequencing covered both TCR alpha and beta chains, and within each sample the abundances of alpha and beta sequences were tightly co-correlated. The study's processing was this. Decombinator V4 was used to perform V gene, J gene and CDR3 annotation of TCR sequences. TCRs were defined as expanded if a significant change between any two time points was detected under a Poisson model with p below 0.0001. TCR abundances were normalised to the total number of TCRs sequenced in each sample and reported as counts per million. TRAV1-2 paired with TRAJ12, TRAJ20 or TRAJ33 defined MAIT TCRs, while TRAV10 paired with TRAJ18 defined iNKT TCRs. VDJdb, accessed 1 November 2021, was searched for CMV, EBV and SARS-CoV-2 annotated TCRs, excluding TCRs annotated for multiple antigens. TCRdb ran its own pipeline on the public reads, namely fastp trimming at Q25 and MiXCR clone calling, and kept in-frame beta chains. One record per CDR3 amino acid sequence lists the most common genes and DNA. It is TCRdb's table, rather than the study itself, that gives the V and J calls and clone size. The sample table lists about 35,000 distinct CDR3 sequences, approximately 6.1% of them with a count of one. Under 5.5% of the sample goes to the ten largest clones.

The sample consisted of whole blood. The chain is assembled from TRBV12-5 and TRBJ2-7; 7 central nucleotides agree with TRBD1. The origin of this receptor is an adult who was a healthcare worker with PCR-confirmed SARS-CoV-2 infection or an uninfected control (not recorded which). The CDR3 protein is CASGLTGDEQYF. The nucleotide sequence is TGTGCTAGTGGTTTGACAGGGGACGAGCAGTACTTC.